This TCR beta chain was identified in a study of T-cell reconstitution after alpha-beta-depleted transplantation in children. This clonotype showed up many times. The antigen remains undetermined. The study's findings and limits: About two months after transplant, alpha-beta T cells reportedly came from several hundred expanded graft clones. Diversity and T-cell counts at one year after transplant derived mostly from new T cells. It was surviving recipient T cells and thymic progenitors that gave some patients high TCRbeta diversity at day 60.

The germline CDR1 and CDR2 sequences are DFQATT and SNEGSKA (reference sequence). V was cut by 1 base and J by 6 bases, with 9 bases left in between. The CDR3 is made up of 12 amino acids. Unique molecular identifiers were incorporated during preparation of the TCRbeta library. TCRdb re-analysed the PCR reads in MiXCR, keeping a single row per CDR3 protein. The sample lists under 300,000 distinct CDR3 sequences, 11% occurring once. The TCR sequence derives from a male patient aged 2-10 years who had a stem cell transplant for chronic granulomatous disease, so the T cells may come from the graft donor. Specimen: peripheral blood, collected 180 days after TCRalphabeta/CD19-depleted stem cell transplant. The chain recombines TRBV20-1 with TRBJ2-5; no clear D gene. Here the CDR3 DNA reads TGCAGTGCTAGAGGGAGTACCAAGACCCAGTACTTC. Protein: CSARGSTKTQYF.